This T cell receptor (beta chain) was identified during a study of beta chain features in type 1 diabetes. Overall study results and limits: No resolution was reached here on whether HLA type influences TCRB rearrangement. Shorter TCRB CDR3s, moderately but significantly so, marked every one of the four CD4+ subsets in Type 1 diabetes patients. Reduced insertions and increased deletions marked VDJ junctions in type 1 diabetes patients.

A word on this clone: What it recognizes is unknown.

Every isolated RNA sample was fully reverse transcribed, so sequencing captured expressed TCRB transcripts. Assay used: immunoSEQ multiplex PCR; TCRdb lists only in-frame clones, some missing. The data hold under 300,000 clones, with roughly 22% observed a single time. The CDR3 is 16 residues long. The V and J ends lost 0 bases and 3 bases respectively, with 13 bases between them. From germline, CDR1 is SGDLS and CDR2 YYNGEE. What was sequenced was naive CD4+ T cells from blood. V is TRBV9 and J is TRBJ2-1; D possibly corresponds to TRBD1 (7 bases). This receptor was obtained from a woman aged 40 to 50 with type 1 diabetes. CDR3 DNA sequence: TGTGCCAGCAGCGTAGGAGGCAGGGGGGTCTACAATGAGCAGTTCTTC. Translated: CASSVGGRGVYNEQFF. Based on the CDR3 plus reference TRBV9 and TRBJ2-1, the full variable domain is DSGVTQTPKHLITATGQRVTLRCSPRSGDLSVYWYQQSLDQGLQFLIQYYNGEERAKGNILERFSAQQFPDLHSELNLSSLELGDSALYFCASSVGGRGVYNEQFFGPGTRLTVL.